This T cell receptor beta chain was recorded in a study of cytomegalovirus exposure and HLA in healthy donors. The germline V gene has CDR1 SEHNR and CDR2 FQNEAQ (reference sequence). V was pared by 2 bases and J by 4 bases, with 12 bases between. The CDR3 runs to 14 residues. A word on this clone: What it recognizes is unknown.

PCR amplification relied on 60 Vbeta primers (plus 13 Jbeta primers). Libraries were prepared by immunoSEQ multiplex PCR; TCRdb keeps only in-frame clonotypes and omits some of them. The table includes 110,000 to 150,000 clones, about 77% detected once. Points from the study as a whole: Donor immune exposure was known only as CMV serostatus. Follow-up analysis later connected one missense variant in DCLRE1C with trimming of TCR beta V- and J-genes.

The chain joins TRBV7-9 to TRBJ2-7; tentative D call: TRBD2 (7 bases). The origin of this receptor is a male donor in good health and CMV-seronegative. The sequenced sample consisted of PBMCs. The CDR3 loop reads CASSLMGGAYEQYF. The CDR3 bases are TGTGCCAGCAGCTTAATGGGGGGGGCGTACGAGCAGTACTTC. The whole variable domain, filled in from reference TRBV7-9 and TRBJ2-7, reads DTGVSQNPRHKITKRGQNVTFRCDPISEHNRLYWYRQTLGQGPEFLTYFQNEAQLEKSRLLSDRFSAERPKGSFSTLEIQRTEQGDSAMYLCASSLMGGAYEQYFGPGTRLTVT.